This passage covers 21 T cell receptor beta chains from one sample sequenced in a study of TIL therapy for anti-PD-1-resistant metastatic lung cancer. Sequencing used immunoSEQ v3. Generated by immunoSEQ multiplex PCR, the TCRdb table keeps only in-frame clones and is missing some. Here the sample spans fewer than 20,000 clones, 80% to 90% being singletons. Time point reported: pre-treatment sample, taken before nivolumab and TIL therapy. The sequences come from blood, collected at baseline. The receptors here all came from a person between 25 and 79 years old with non-small cell lung cancer.

The chain carries TRBV6-5 and TRBJ1-1, with a weak D call TRBD1 (5 bases). The CDR3 consists of 14 residues. Per germline, CDR1 MNHEY and CDR2 SVGAGI. With 10 bases removed from V and 0 bases from J, the gap between germline ends came to 15 bases. The CDR3 DNA sequence: TGTGCCACCGCAAGCCGGGGCGTGAACACTGAAGCTTTCTTT. Residues: CATASRGVNTEAFF.

This chain links TRBV11-2 with TRBJ2-3; 12 bases are a match to TRBD2. CDR3 length: 15 amino acids. V gave up 8 bases and J gave up 4 bases; unmatched junction bases: 7. CDR1 is SGHAT and CDR2 is FQNNGV in the germline V gene. CDR3 region: CASGLAGGPADTQYF. CDR3 DNA sequence: TGTGCCAGCGGGCTAGCGGGGGGGCCGGCAGATACGCAGTATTTT.

The chain combines TRBV6-5 with TRBJ2-7; the match to TRBD2 covers 9 bases. This CDR3 contains 12 residues. The V gene end was trimmed by 7 bases and the J gene end by 3 bases; junction bases not matched to a gene: 1. Germline values: CDR1 MNHEY, CDR2 SVGAGI. CDR3 bases: TGTGCCAGCAAGACTAGCGGCTACGAGCAGTACTTC. It encodes CASKTSGYEQYF.

The chain couples TRBV5-1 to TRBJ1-1; D gene uncertain. V lost 3 bases and J lost 1, with 10 bases in between. The V gene's germline CDR1 is SGHRS and CDR2 YFSETQ. There are 14 residues in the CDR3. The CDR3 region has the DNA TGCGCCAGCAGCTCGGGGAATAAGAACACTGAAGCTTTCTTT. Translating gives CASSSGNKNTEAFF.

CDR3 sequence reads: CASSWGTGFYNEQFF. CDR3 DNA sequence: TGTGCCAGTAGTTGGGGGACGGGATTCTACAATGAGCAGTTCTTC. V is TRBV19 and J is TRBJ2-1; tentatively, D is TRBD1 or TRBD2 (5 bases each). Trimming pared 5 bases from V and 3 bases from J, leaving 14 bases between. The CDR3 has 15 residues. CDR1 is LNHDA, CDR2 SQIVND, per germline (reference sequence).

V gene TRBV11-2 combines with J gene TRBJ2-7; 8 nucleotides line up with TRBD2. This CDR3 has 17 amino acids. J lost 5 bases, V lost 5 bases, and 17 bases had no gene match. Germline V lookup: CDR1 SGHAT, CDR2 FQNNGV. Here the CDR3 reads CASSPEGWGGGSHEQYF. The CDR3 nucleotides are TGTGCCAGCAGCCCAGAGGGCTGGGGCGGGGGGTCCCACGAGCAGTACTTC.

The chain employs TRBV6-5 and TRBJ1-3; D call uncertain. The germline V gene encodes CDR1 MNHEY and CDR2 SVGAGI. The ends were cut back, 7 bases at V and 4 bases at J, with 8 bases in the middle. The length of the CDR3 is 12 residues. The CDR3 protein is CASTSQGNTIYF. The CDR3, as DNA: TGTGCCAGCACTTCCCAAGGAAACACCATATATTTT.

Of note for this clone: The same CDR3 arises from other DNA sequences in this sample as well. This chain uses TRBV7-3 with TRBJ2-3; no reliable D call. V lost 5 bases to trimming and J lost 1 base, with 4 bases between them. Germline lookup yields CDR1 SGHTA and CDR2 FQGTGA. The CDR3 is 12 residues long. CDR3 region: CASSPGTDTQYF. CDR3 sequence (DNA): TGTGCCAGCAGCCCCGGCACAGATACGCAGTATTTT.

The rearrangement joins TRBV11-2 to TRBJ2-7; no clear D gene. V was clipped by 3 bases and J by 5 bases, with 8 bases between them. The CDR3 length is 12 residues. Germline CDR1 and CDR2: SGHAT and FQNNGV. CDR3 in DNA: TGTGCCAGCAGCTTCCTAGAAGACGAGCAGTACTTC. Encoded protein: CASSFLEDEQYF.

This clone was counted between two and nine times. J is TRBJ1-2 and V is TRBV7-8; no definite D call. Germline V gene data show CDR1 as SGHVS and CDR2 as FQNEAQ. V was clipped by 4 bases and J by 8 bases, with 11 bases between them. The CDR3 spans 12 residues. In DNA form, the CDR3 reads TGTGCCAGCAGCTCCCTTACCCTAGGCTACACCTTC. As protein: CASSSLTLGYTF.

The J gene is TRBJ1-1, the V gene TRBV7-6; a weak D match, TRBD1 (5 bases). The CDR3 is 13 amino acids. The germline gives CDR1 SGHVS, CDR2 FNYEAQ. Trimming took 9 bases from V and 3 from J, leaving 14 bases between them. The CDR3: CASSKGRDTEAFF. In nucleotides, the CDR3 is TGTGCCAGTTCGAAGGGGAGGGACACTGAAGCTTTCTTT. The whole variable domain, remainder taken from reference TRBV7-6 and TRBJ1-1, is GAGVSQSPRYKVTKRGQDVALRCDPISGHVSLYWYRQALGQGPEFLTYFNYEAQQDKSGLPNDRFSAERPEGSISTLTIQRTEQRDSAMYRCASSKGRDTEAFFGQGTRLTVV.

This chain uses TRBV9 with TRBJ2-3; D is uncertain. Germline CDR1 is SGDLS and CDR2 is YYNGEE. V shed 0 bases and J shed 0 bases, with 8 bases lying between them. The CDR3 is 15 amino acids. CDR3 sequence: CASSVGQTSTDTQYF. The DNA for the CDR3 is TGTGCCAGCAGCGTAGGGCAGACTAGCACAGATACGCAGTATTTT.

The CDR3 is CASSLDRRDREEKLFF. In DNA, the CDR3 is TGTGCCAGCAGCTTAGATCGTAGGGACAGGGAAGAAAAACTGTTTTTT. The gene calls are TRBV11-2 and TRBJ1-4, with 9 bases lining up with TRBD1. This CDR3 contains 16 residues. V dropped 0 bases and J dropped 8; count of bases not matched to a gene: 7. Germline assignment: CDR1 SGHAT and CDR2 FQNNGV.

The chain is built from TRBV7-2 and TRBJ1-3; D ambiguous. CDR1 and CDR2 from the germline V gene are SGHTA and FQGNSA. Trimming removed 1 base at V and 4 bases at J, with 8 bases between. CDR3 length: 14 amino acids. The CDR3 DNA sequence: TGTGCCAGCAGCTTAGTGAGAACAGGAAACACCATATATTTT. Amino acid sequence: CASSLVRTGNTIYF.

The CDR3 loop is CASSGTSGGTTDTQYF. The CDR3 DNA follows: TGTGCCAGCAGTGGGACTAGCGGGGGTACCACAGATACGCAGTATTTT. The rearrangement joins TRBV6-1 to TRBJ2-3; TRBD2 agrees at 13 bases. The CDR3 contains 16 residues. Trimming at V came to 4 bases and at J to 2 bases, leaving 3 bases not matched to a gene. In germline, CDR1 is MNHNS, CDR2 SASEGT.

This clone was recorded a few times. V is TRBV29-1 and J is TRBJ2-3; D uncertain. Per germline, CDR1 SQVTM and CDR2 ANQGSEA. CDR3 size: 12 residues. V dropped 3 bases and J dropped 6 bases, with 10 bases sitting between them. The DNA for the CDR3 is TGCAGCGTTGACGTCGCCGGCGATACGCAGTATTTT. It codes for CSVDVAGDTQYF.

The chain is built from TRBV21-1 and TRBJ1-5; the listed D gene, TRBD1, was not tested against the DNA. TRBV21-1 is a recognized pseudogene. The CDR3 runs to 14 residues. The DNA of the CDR3 is TGTGCCAGCAGCAAAGAGGGGAAAGAACAGCCCCAGCATTTT. It translates to CASSKEGKEQPQHF.

The chain couples TRBV11-2 to TRBJ2-4; D is uncertain. The germline gives CDR1 SGHAT, CDR2 FQNNGV. V lost 3 bases, J lost 0 bases, and 18 bases lay in between. CDR3 length equals 18 residues. In DNA form, the CDR3 reads TGTGCCAGCAGCTTTGCCCCCGTCTTAGTGCTAGCCAAAAACATTCAGTACTTC. As protein: CASSFAPVLVLAKNIQYF.

The rearrangement links TRBV7-6 to TRBJ1-1; no reliable D call. The germline V and J ends were trimmed by 5 bases and 0 bases, with 10 bases remaining between them. Germline loops: CDR1 SGHVS, CDR2 FNYEAQ. The CDR3 is 14 residues long. The CDR3 DNA reads as TGTGCCAGCAGCCCGACTGGGATGAACACTGAAGCTTTCTTT. This translates into CASSPTGMNTEAFF.

This clone was recorded only once. J is TRBJ2-2 and V is TRBV13; 8 bases are shared with TRBD1. Germline V lookup: CDR1 PRHDT, CDR2 FYEKMQ (reference sequence). Unmatched junction bases numbered 10, after V lost 4 bases and J lost 3 bases. The CDR3 loop spans 17 amino acids. CDR3 in DNA: TGTGCCAGCAGCTATGTTGGACAGGGCGGTTACACCGGGGAGCTGTTTTTT. As protein: CASSYVGQGGYTGELFF.

This clone was found once. This sequence joins TRBV2 and TRBJ1-3; no reliable D call. Trimming took off 8 bases at V and 0 bases at J, with 8 bases between the two ends. This CDR3 is 13 amino acids long. Germline assignment: CDR1 SNHLY and CDR2 FYNNEI. The CDR3 DNA is TGTGCCAGCGGCGGTTACTCTGGAAACACCATATATTTT. It encodes CASGGYSGNTIYF. Variable domain in full (rest from reference TRBV2 and TRBJ1-3): EPEVTQTPSHQVTQMGQEVILRCVPISNHLYFYWYRQILGQKVEFLVSFYNNEISEKSEIFDDQFSVERPDGSNFTLKIRSTKLEDSAMYFCASGGYSGNTIYFGEGSWLTVV.